This is a list of T cell receptor beta chains from one sample in a study of T cell responses to AZD1222 COVID-19 vaccine. Assay: immunoSEQ multiplex PCR; the TCRdb copy retains only in-frame clones and omits some. The sample includes hundreds of thousands of clones, 94% of them seen just once. Sequenced here: peripheral blood, sampled 28 days after the second AZD1222 dose. The origin of the receptors is an adult who received the AZD1222 COVID-19 vaccine. Both conserved end residues are part of each CDR3. Each record gives: V gene, clone size, J gene, CDR3 length, D gene, CDR3 protein, CDR3 DNA. A D gene is named only where the DNA matches it firmly. For some rows the clone size is stated as once, few or many, or as a class when expanded; others skip it.

V gene: TRBV27; clone size: .; J gene: TRBJ1-3; CDR3 length: 13; D gene: .; CDR3 protein: CASRGNMGNTIYF; CDR3 DNA: TGTGCCAGCAGGGGGAATATGGGAAACACCATATATTTT
V gene: TRBV4-2; clone size: .; J gene: TRBJ1-6; CDR3 length: 18; D gene: TRBD1; CDR3 protein: CASSQEIRGTGNNSPLHF; CDR3 DNA: TGTGCCAGCAGCCAAGAAATTCGGGGGACAGGGAATAATTCACCCCTCCACTTT
V gene: TRBV2; clone size: once; J gene: TRBJ1-5; CDR3 length: 15; D gene: TRBD1; CDR3 protein: CASSGGQGSNQPQHF; CDR3 DNA: TGTGCCAGCAGTGGGGGACAGGGAAGCAATCAGCCCCAGCATTTT
V gene: TRBV2; clone size: .; J gene: TRBJ1-1; CDR3 length: 13; D gene: .; CDR3 protein: CASSERQNTEAFF; CDR3 DNA: TGTGCCAGCAGTGAACGTCAGAACACTGAAGCTTTCTTT
V gene: TRBV28; clone size: .; J gene: TRBJ2-7; CDR3 length: 15; D gene: .; CDR3 protein: CASSFLARPPSEQYF; CDR3 DNA: TGTGCCAGCAGTTTCCTGGCCAGACCCCCTAGCGAGCAGTACTTC
V gene: TRBV19; clone size: .; J gene: TRBJ2-3; CDR3 length: 15; D gene: TRBD2; CDR3 protein: CASSATSGGIDTQYF; CDR3 DNA: TGTGCCAGTAGTGCGACTAGCGGGGGTATAGATACGCAGTATTTT
V gene: TRBV5-6; clone size: .; J gene: TRBJ2-2; CDR3 length: 14; D gene: TRBD1; CDR3 protein: CASSFWDRAGELFF; CDR3 DNA: TGTGCCAGCAGCTTCTGGGACAGGGCTGGGGAGCTGTTTTTT
V gene: TRBV27; clone size: .; J gene: TRBJ2-3; CDR3 length: 18; D gene: TRBD2; CDR3 protein: CASSYSGLAGSWTDTQYF; CDR3 DNA: TGTGCCAGCAGTTATTCCGGGCTAGCGGGGAGTTGGACAGATACGCAGTATTTT
V gene: TRBV2; clone size: .; J gene: TRBJ1-5; CDR3 length: 15; D gene: TRBD1; CDR3 protein: CASSGQGRGNQPQHF; CDR3 DNA: TGTGCCAGCAGTGGACAGGGCAGGGGCAATCAGCCCCAGCATTTT
V gene: TRBV29-1; clone size: .; J gene: TRBJ2-7; CDR3 length: 13; D gene: .; CDR3 protein: CSVTMAGRYEQYF; CDR3 DNA: TGCAGCGTTACGATGGCGGGAAGGTACGAGCAGTACTTC
V gene: TRBV4-1; clone size: .; J gene: TRBJ2-7; CDR3 length: 18; D gene: TRBD2; CDR3 protein: CASSQGASGFPDSYEQYF; CDR3 DNA: TGCGCCAGCAGCCAAGGGGCTAGCGGATTTCCCGATTCCTACGAGCAGTACTTC
V gene: TRBV5-5; clone size: .; J gene: TRBJ1-2; CDR3 length: 14; D gene: TRBD1; CDR3 protein: CASSFTGGDYGYTF; CDR3 DNA: TGTGCCAGCAGCTTCACAGGGGGAGACTATGGCTACACCTTC
V gene: TRBV15; clone size: once; J gene: TRBJ2-3; CDR3 length: 13; D gene: .; CDR3 protein: CATSRGAGDTQYF; CDR3 DNA: TGTGCCACCAGCAGAGGAGCCGGGGATACGCAGTATTTT
V gene: TRBV27; clone size: .; J gene: TRBJ1-2; CDR3 length: 14; D gene: .; CDR3 protein: CASKGTGGYYGYTF; CDR3 DNA: TGTGCCAGCAAGGGGACCGGCGGGTACTATGGCTACACCTTC
V gene: TRBV19; clone size: .; J gene: TRBJ1-5; CDR3 length: 15; D gene: .; CDR3 protein: CASSSLGTRGGAQHF; CDR3 DNA: TGTGCCAGTAGTAGTTTGGGCACTCGGGGGGGGGCCCAGCATTTT
V gene: TRBV18; clone size: once; J gene: TRBJ2-7; CDR3 length: 13; D gene: .; CDR3 protein: CASSPDGRNEQYF; CDR3 DNA: TGTGCCAGCTCACCGGATGGACGTAACGAGCAGTACTTC
V gene: TRBV29-1; clone size: .; J gene: TRBJ1-1; CDR3 length: 13; D gene: .; CDR3 protein: CSVAVRGNTEAFF; CDR3 DNA: TGCAGCGTTGCGGTCAGGGGGAACACTGAAGCTTTCTTT
V gene: TRBV7-5; clone size: .; J gene: TRBJ2-6; CDR3 length: 20; D gene: .; CDR3 protein: CARSSPGQPLLTSGANVLTF; CDR3 DNA: TGTGCCAGAAGTTCCCCCGGGCAACCGCTCCTGACCTCTGGGGCCAACGTCCTGACTTTC
V gene: TRBV28; clone size: .; J gene: TRBJ1-1; CDR3 length: 14; D gene: .; CDR3 protein: CASSSLRRNTEAFF; CDR3 DNA: TGTGCCAGCAGTTCCTTACGAAGGAACACTGAAGCTTTCTTT
V gene: TRBV19; clone size: .; J gene: TRBJ2-7; CDR3 length: 14; D gene: TRBD1; CDR3 protein: CASRRTGGSYEQYF; CDR3 DNA: TGTGCCAGTAGGCGGACAGGGGGGTCCTACGAGCAGTACTTC
V gene: TRBV10-3; clone size: .; J gene: TRBJ2-2; CDR3 length: 16; D gene: .; CDR3 protein: CAISQGPGAGTGELFF; CDR3 DNA: TGTGCCATCAGTCAGGGGCCGGGGGCTGGGACCGGGGAGCTGTTTTTT
V gene: TRBV4-1; clone size: .; J gene: TRBJ2-7; CDR3 length: 15; D gene: .; CDR3 protein: CASSQEEGDSYEQYF; CDR3 DNA: TGCGCCAGCAGCCAAGAGGAAGGTGACAGCTACGAGCAGTACTTC
V gene: TRBV9; clone size: .; J gene: TRBJ2-2; CDR3 length: 17; D gene: .; CDR3 protein: CASSDGIRGHTGGELFF; CDR3 DNA: TGTGCCAGCAGCGATGGTATCCGGGGGCATACTGGCGGGGAGCTGTTTTTT
V gene: TRBV7-6; clone size: .; J gene: TRBJ2-1; CDR3 length: 17; D gene: TRBD2; CDR3 protein: CASSSRPTAGGPNEQFF; CDR3 DNA: TGTGCCAGCAGCTCCCGCCCCACAGCGGGGGGGCCAAATGAGCAGTTCTTC
V gene: TRBV10-2; clone size: once; J gene: TRBJ1-5; CDR3 length: 16; D gene: TRBD1; CDR3 protein: CASSEIGQGAYQPQHF; CDR3 DNA: TGCGCCAGCAGTGAGATCGGACAGGGGGCCTATCAGCCCCAGCATTTT
V gene: TRBV2; clone size: .; J gene: TRBJ2-3; CDR3 length: 12; D gene: .; CDR3 protein: CASSGRSSPPYF; CDR3 DNA: TGTGCCAGCAGTGGAAGGTCCAGCCCCCCATATTTT
V gene: TRBV5-6; clone size: .; J gene: TRBJ2-7; CDR3 length: 13; D gene: .; CDR3 protein: CASSLGDPGEQYF; CDR3 DNA: TGTGCCAGCAGCTTGGGGGACCCAGGTGAGCAGTACTTC
V gene: TRBV30; clone size: .; J gene: TRBJ1-6; CDR3 length: 13; D gene: .; CDR3 protein: CAARGTGTSPLHF; CDR3 DNA: TGTGCTGCACGAGGCACTGGGACTTCACCCCTCCACTTT
V gene: TRBV7-8; clone size: .; J gene: TRBJ1-2; CDR3 length: 19; D gene: .; CDR3 protein: CASSLRIRASFRENYGYTF; CDR3 DNA: TGTGCCAGCAGCTTACGCATTCGGGCGTCTTTTCGAGAAAACTATGGCTACACCTTC
V gene: TRBV15; clone size: .; J gene: TRBJ1-6; CDR3 length: 15; D gene: TRBD1; CDR3 protein: CATSREGQGYSPLHF; CDR3 DNA: TGTGCCACCAGCAGGGAGGGACAGGGCTATTCACCCCTCCACTTT
V gene: TRBV24-1; clone size: .; J gene: TRBJ2-5; CDR3 length: 13; D gene: .; CDR3 protein: CATSRAPTETQYF; CDR3 DNA: TGTGCCACCAGCCGGGCCCCGACGGAGACCCAGTACTTC
V gene: TRBV28; clone size: .; J gene: TRBJ1-1; CDR3 length: 13; D gene: TRBD1; CDR3 protein: CASQGGTRTEAFF; CDR3 DNA: TGTGCCAGTCAGGGGGGGACGAGGACTGAAGCTTTCTTT
V gene: TRBV6-5; clone size: .; J gene: TRBJ1-1; CDR3 length: 13; D gene: .; CDR3 protein: CASTPAGNTEAFF; CDR3 DNA: TGTGCCAGCACCCCGGCCGGGAACACTGAAGCTTTCTTT
V gene: TRBV18; clone size: few; J gene: TRBJ1-3; CDR3 length: 15; D gene: .; CDR3 protein: CASSPDWTAGNTIYF; CDR3 DNA: TGTGCCAGCTCACCAGACTGGACGGCTGGAAACACCATATATTTT
V gene: TRBV12-5; clone size: .; J gene: TRBJ1-5; CDR3 length: 13; D gene: .; CDR3 protein: CASADGGNQPQHF; CDR3 DNA: TGTGCTAGTGCCGATGGGGGTAATCAGCCCCAGCATTTT
V gene: TRBV28; clone size: .; J gene: TRBJ1-1; CDR3 length: 15; D gene: TRBD1; CDR3 protein: CASSFAGGAGTEAFF; CDR3 DNA: TGTGCCAGCAGTTTTGCAGGGGGCGCGGGCACTGAAGCTTTCTTT
V gene: TRBV10-3; clone size: .; J gene: TRBJ2-5; CDR3 length: 12; D gene: .; CDR3 protein: CAISEILETQYF; CDR3 DNA: TGTGCCATCAGTGAAATCCTGGAGACCCAGTACTTC
V gene: TRBV28; clone size: .; J gene: TRBJ2-3; CDR3 length: 15; D gene: .; CDR3 protein: CASSLGGQGFDTQYF; CDR3 DNA: TGTGCCAGCAGTTTAGGGGGACAAGGATTCGATACGCAGTATTTT
V gene: TRBV20-1; clone size: .; J gene: TRBJ1-1; CDR3 length: 11; D gene: TRBD1; CDR3 protein: CSAGQGTEAFF; CDR3 DNA: TGCAGTGCGGGACAGGGGACTGAAGCTTTCTTT
V gene: TRBV7-3; clone size: .; J gene: TRBJ2-2; CDR3 length: 15; D gene: TRBD1; CDR3 protein: CASSPQGAIPGELFF; CDR3 DNA: TGTGCCAGCAGCCCACAGGGGGCCATACCCGGGGAGCTGTTTTTT
V gene: TRBV7-2; clone size: .; J gene: TRBJ2-1; CDR3 length: 16; D gene: .; CDR3 protein: CASSLSRQSSYNEQFF; CDR3 DNA: TGTGCCAGCAGCTTAAGCAGACAGTCCTCCTACAATGAGCAGTTCTTC
V gene: TRBV27; clone size: .; J gene: TRBJ1-6; CDR3 length: 15; D gene: .; CDR3 protein: CASSSPWGNNSPLHF; CDR3 DNA: TGTGCCAGCAGCTCCCCATGGGGTAATAATTCACCCCTCCACTTT
V gene: TRBV2; clone size: .; J gene: TRBJ1-4; CDR3 length: 13; D gene: .; CDR3 protein: CASSGKGGEKLFF; CDR3 DNA: TGTGCCAGCAGTGGCAAGGGTGGGGAAAAACTGTTTTTT
V gene: TRBV28; clone size: .; J gene: TRBJ1-2; CDR3 length: 14; D gene: .; CDR3 protein: CASSSSGSNYGYTF; CDR3 DNA: TGTGCCAGCAGTTCCTCCGGTTCTAACTATGGCTACACCTTC
V gene: TRBV5-3; clone size: .; J gene: TRBJ1-6; CDR3 length: 13; D gene: .; CDR3 protein: CARSFNEDSPLHF; CDR3 DNA: TGTGCCAGAAGCTTCAATGAGGATTCACCCCTCCACTTT
V gene: TRBV7-6; clone size: .; J gene: TRBJ2-1; CDR3 length: 16; D gene: TRBD2; CDR3 protein: CASSLAPGTRKHEQFF; CDR3 DNA: TGTGCCAGCAGCTTAGCCCCCGGGACTAGAAAACATGAGCAGTTCTTC
V gene: TRBV15; clone size: .; J gene: TRBJ2-7; CDR3 length: 15; D gene: .; CDR3 protein: CATSRRQVPGYEQYF; CDR3 DNA: TGTGCCACCAGCAGGCGACAGGTCCCGGGGTACGAGCAGTACTTC
V gene: TRBV24-1; clone size: many; J gene: TRBJ2-7; CDR3 length: 13; D gene: .; CDR3 protein: CATSGPLRHEQYF; CDR3 DNA: TGTGCCACCAGCGGGCCCCTGCGTCACGAGCAGTACTTC
V gene: TRBV2; clone size: .; J gene: TRBJ1-2; CDR3 length: 15; D gene: TRBD1; CDR3 protein: CASRLQGARVYGYTF; CDR3 DNA: TGTGCCAGCAGGTTACAGGGGGCACGAGTCTATGGCTACACCTTC